Listed below are T cell receptor beta chains from one sample, sequenced in a study of T cell responses to AZD1222 COVID-19 vaccine. The repertoire was sequenced with immunoSEQ multiplex PCR; TCRdb's copy has only in-frame clones and lacks some. This table has 70,000 to 85,000 clones, around 86% appearing once. Sequenced material: peripheral blood, taken on day 0 of AZD1222 vaccination. The receptors come from an adult in good health. CDR3s include the opening cysteine and the closing phenylalanine or tryptophan. A D gene is named only where the DNA matches it firmly. Clone sizes are given selectively: once, few, many, or a class where the clone is expanded.

j_call,clone_size,v_call,d_call,cdr3_nt,cdr3_aa
TRBJ2-2,NA,TRBV19,TRBD1,TGTGCCAGTAGCCTTGTACAGGGGGCGCCCGGGGAGCTGTTTTTT,CASSLVQGAPGELFF
TRBJ2-7,NA,TRBV9,NA,TGTGCCAGCAGCGTAGGTCCAGGCAACTCCTACGAGCAGTACTTC,CASSVGPGNSYEQYF
TRBJ1-6,NA,TRBV7-3,TRBD1,TGTGCCAGCAGCGTGACAGGGGGCAACTCACCCCTCCACTTT,CASSVTGGNSPLHF
TRBJ1-1,NA,TRBV5-1,NA,TGCGCCAGCAGCTTGTTTAGGGGTGACACTGAAGCTTTCTTT,CASSLFRGDTEAFF
TRBJ2-5,NA,TRBV9,NA,TGTGCCAGCAGCTTGAGTCAAGAGACCCAGTACTTC,CASSLSQETQYF
TRBJ1-1,NA,TRBV6-5,NA,TGTGCCAGCGGACAATCTGAAGCTTTCTTT,CASGQSEAFF
TRBJ2-2,once,TRBV7-3,TRBD2,TGTGCCAGCAGCTCCCTGGGTAGCGGGGCGAGGGAGCTGTTTTTT,CASSSLGSGARELFF
TRBJ1-3,few,TRBV9,TRBD1,TGTGCCAGCAGCGCGGGACAGGAGGACACCATATATTTT,CASSAGQEDTIYF
TRBJ2-5,once,TRBV6-2/TRBV6-3,TRBD2,TGTGCCAGCAGTCAGAGGGCCGTATCTAGCGGGAGTGCAGAGACCCAGTACTTC,CASSQRAVSSGSAETQYF
TRBJ1-6,NA,TRBV15,NA,TGTGCCACCAGCAGCCGTTTGAATTCACCCCTCCACTTT,CATSSRLNSPLHF
TRBJ1-5,NA,TRBV4-1,NA,TGCGCCAGCAGCCAGACAGCGAGCAATCAGCCCCAGCATTTT,CASSQTASNQPQHF
TRBJ1-1,NA,TRBV29-1,TRBD1,TGCAGCGTTGGACAGGGGGCAAAAGCTTTCTTT,CSVGQGAKAFF